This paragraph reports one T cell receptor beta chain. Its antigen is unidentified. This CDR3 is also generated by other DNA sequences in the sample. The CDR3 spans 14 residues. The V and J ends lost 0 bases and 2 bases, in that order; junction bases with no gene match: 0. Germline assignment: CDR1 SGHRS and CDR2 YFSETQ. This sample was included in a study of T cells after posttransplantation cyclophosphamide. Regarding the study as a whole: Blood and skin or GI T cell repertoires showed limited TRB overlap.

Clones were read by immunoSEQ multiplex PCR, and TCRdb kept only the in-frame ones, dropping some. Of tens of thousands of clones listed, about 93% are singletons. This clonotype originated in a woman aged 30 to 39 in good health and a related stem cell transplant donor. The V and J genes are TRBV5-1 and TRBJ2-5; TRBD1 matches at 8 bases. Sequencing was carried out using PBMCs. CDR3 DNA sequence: TGCGCCAGCAGCTTGGGGACAGGGCAAGAGACCCAGTACTTC. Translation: CASSLGTGQETQYF.